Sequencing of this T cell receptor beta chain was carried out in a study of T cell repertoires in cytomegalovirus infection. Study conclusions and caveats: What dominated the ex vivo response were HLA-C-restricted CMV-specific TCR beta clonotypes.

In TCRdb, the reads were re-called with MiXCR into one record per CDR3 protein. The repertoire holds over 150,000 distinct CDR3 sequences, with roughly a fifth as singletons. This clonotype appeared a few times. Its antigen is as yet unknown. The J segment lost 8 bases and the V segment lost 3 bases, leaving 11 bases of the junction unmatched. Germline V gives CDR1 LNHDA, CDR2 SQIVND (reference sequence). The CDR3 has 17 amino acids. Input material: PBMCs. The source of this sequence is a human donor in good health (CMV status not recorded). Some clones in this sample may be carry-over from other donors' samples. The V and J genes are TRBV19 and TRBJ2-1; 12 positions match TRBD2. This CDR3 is CASSIGLAGGRADEQFF. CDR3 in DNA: TGTGCCAGTAGTATCGGGCTAGCGGGAGGGCGCGCGGATGAGCAGTTCTTC.